The source of this T cell receptor (beta chain) is a study of blood T cells in healthy people across ages. Study-level results: PBMCs went unsorted, and a conclusive naive versus antigen-experienced comparison was therefore prevented. Lack of knowledge of donor CMV status possibly confounded expanded clonotype changes.

Individuals who donated were healthy Caucasians from Russia aged about 6 to 95. Trimming took 2 bases from V and 10 from J, leaving 12 bases between them. The V gene's germline CDR1 is SQVTM and CDR2 ANQGSEA. This CDR3 is 12 amino acids long. On this clonotype: Its antigen is not identified. A much larger clone sits a single nucleotide away, making a read error possible.

Together with a sample-barcoded 5' primer, a J-beta primer mix was included in a second PCR lasting roughly 6 to 12 cycles. TCRdb analysed the 5' RACE reads with MiXCR anew, one entry per CDR3 protein. The sample has 1.5 million to 2 million distinct CDR3 sequences; roughly 27% are singletons. Sequenced input: blood. The chain combines TRBV29-1 with TRBJ2-1; D possibly uses TRBD1 or TRBD2 (5 bases each). The clonotype was recovered from a woman in her twenties or thirties in good health. The CDR3 coding sequence is TGCAGCGTTGAACGGGGACCCTACGAGCAGTTCTTC. This sequence encodes CSVERGPYEQFF.